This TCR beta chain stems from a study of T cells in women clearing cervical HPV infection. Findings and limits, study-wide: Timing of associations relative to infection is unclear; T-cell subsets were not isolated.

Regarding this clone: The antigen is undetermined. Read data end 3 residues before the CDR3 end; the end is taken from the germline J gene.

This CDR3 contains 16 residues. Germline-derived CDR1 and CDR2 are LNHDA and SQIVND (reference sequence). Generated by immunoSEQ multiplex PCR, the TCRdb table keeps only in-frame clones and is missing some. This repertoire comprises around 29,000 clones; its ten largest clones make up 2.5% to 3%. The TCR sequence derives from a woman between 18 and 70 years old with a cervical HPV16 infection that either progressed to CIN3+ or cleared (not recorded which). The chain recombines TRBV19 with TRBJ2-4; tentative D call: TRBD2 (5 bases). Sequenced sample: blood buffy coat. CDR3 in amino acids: CASSIVGGTPDYGQYF. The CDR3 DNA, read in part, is TGTGCCAGTAGTATTGTAGGTGGAACACCCGACTATGGT.